This T cell receptor (beta chain) was captured by sequencing in a study of blood T cell repertoires in COVID-19. Study-wide context: Sites across the United States, Italy and Spain contributed samples from acute and convalescent COVID-19. In each case, the material was cDNA or gDNA derived from T cells, B-cell-depleted T cells, or PBMCs.

Germline V gives CDR1 SGHRS, CDR2 YFSETQ. V shed 1 base, J shed 5 bases, and the junction held 12 bases outside the gene matches. The CDR3 spans 17 residues. The protocol was immunoSEQ multiplex PCR, while the TCRdb copy is restricted to in-frame clones and leaves out a portion. Of approximately 88,000 clones listed, over 80% are singletons. This chain uses TRBV5-1 with TRBJ2-5; 9 bases are shared with TRBD1. The sample taken for sequencing was peripheral blood. The TCR comes from a woman between 50 and 59 years old in a cohort sampled during active COVID-19. The CDR3 protein is CASSLTLGQGDIETQYF. The CDR3 coding sequence is TGCGCCAGCAGCTTGACCTTGGGACAGGGAGATATTGAGACCCAGTACTTC.